This T cell receptor delta chain emerged from a study of gamma-delta T cells after stem cell transplantation. Looked up from germline, CDR1 is TSWWSYY and CDR2 is QGS. The CDR3 covers 23 residues. Trimming shortened V by 7 bases and J by 0 bases, and 39 bases separated the two germline ends. There are a few counts of this clone. TCRdb reanalysed the RT-PCR reads via CATT. The table has approximately 3,600 delta-chain clones, 9.5% to 13% seen once; the top ten hold just over 3%. Sequences were obtained from gamma-delta T cells. The origin of this receptor is a human donor. It is not recorded whose cells these are; they may come from a transplant donor. J is TRDJ1 and V is TRDV1; D is possibly TRDD3 (9 bases). The CDR3 nucleotides read TGTGCTCTTGCACTGGGTCTTCCTACGAGTGTACTGGGGGAGGAATGCTACACCGATAAACTCATCTTT. Translating it yields CALALGLPTSVLGEECYTDKLIF.